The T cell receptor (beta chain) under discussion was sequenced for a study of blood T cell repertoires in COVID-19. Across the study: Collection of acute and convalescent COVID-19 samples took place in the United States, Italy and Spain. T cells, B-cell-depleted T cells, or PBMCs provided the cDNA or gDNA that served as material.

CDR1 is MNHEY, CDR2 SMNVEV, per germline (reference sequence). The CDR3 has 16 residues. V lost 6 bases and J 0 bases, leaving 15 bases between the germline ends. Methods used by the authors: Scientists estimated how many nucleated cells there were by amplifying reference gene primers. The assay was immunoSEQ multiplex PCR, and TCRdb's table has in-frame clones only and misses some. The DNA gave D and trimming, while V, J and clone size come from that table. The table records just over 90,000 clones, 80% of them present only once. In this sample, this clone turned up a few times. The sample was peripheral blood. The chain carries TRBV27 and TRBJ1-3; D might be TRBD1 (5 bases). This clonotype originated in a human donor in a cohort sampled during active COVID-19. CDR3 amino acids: CASRRKGVSSGNTIYF. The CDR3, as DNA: TGTGCCAGCAGAAGAAAAGGGGTCAGCTCTGGAAACACCATATATTTT.